This T cell receptor beta chain was recovered during a study of blood T cell repertoires in COVID-19. Study at large: Whether acute or convalescent, the COVID-19 samples came from the United States, Italy and Spain.

The germline CDR1 and CDR2 sequences are SGDLS and YYNGEE. V dropped 3 bases and J dropped 1; count of bases not matched to a gene: 6. This CDR3 comprises 15 residues. Source study methods: Estimation of nucleated cell counts was performed using reference gene primer amplification. The table came from immunoSEQ multiplex PCR; TCRdb's copy has only in-frame clones and leaves some out. V and J calls and clone size follow that table, whereas D and trimming were derived from the DNA. Of approximately 240,000 clones in the sample, approximately 90% are singletons; the top ten hold 3.5%. The chain couples TRBV9 to TRBJ1-1; 7 bases map to TRBD1. The sequenced sample consisted of PBMCs or T cells enriched from blood (not recorded which). The receptor was isolated from a woman younger than 30 in a cohort exposed to, infected with or recovered from COVID-19 (not recorded which). CDR3 region: CASSAAGTANTEAFF. The CDR3, as DNA: TGTGCCAGCAGCGCGGCCGGGACAGCGAACACTGAAGCTTTCTTT.